What follows is one T cell receptor (beta chain) and its context. These data are taken from a study of blood T cell repertoires in COVID-19. In the original analysis: The assay estimated nucleated cells by amplifying reference gene primers. Clones were read by immunoSEQ multiplex PCR, and TCRdb kept only the in-frame ones, dropping some. The DNA gave D and trimming, while V, J and clone size come from that table. The sample includes approximately 400,000 clones, around 83% of them seen just once. The CDR3 totals 11 residues. In germline, CDR1 is DFQATT, CDR2 SNEGSKA (reference sequence). Between the trimmed V and J ends, which lost 5 bases and 4 bases, there was a span of 8 bases. The study drew participants aged roughly 18 to 89 years from some 25 US areas. Each recovered donor of Cohort 3 presented with two negative PCRs, clearance, or symptom resolution.

Material for sequencing was PBMCs or T cells enriched from blood (not recorded which). This TCR was recovered from a woman in her fifties or sixties who had recovered from COVID-19. The gene calls are TRBV20-1 and TRBJ1-2; no definite D call. As DNA, the CDR3 is TGCAGTGCTTCACAGAGCTATGGCTACACCTTC. Translated, it gives CSASQSYGYTF.